Detailed here is one T cell receptor (beta chain). This entry is derived from a study of blood T cell repertoires in COVID-19. The protocol was immunoSEQ multiplex PCR, while the TCRdb copy is restricted to in-frame clones and leaves out a portion. Of some 120,000 clones in the sample, 82% were seen once. The receptor comes from a man aged 70-80 years with active or convalescent COVID-19. Sequenced input: peripheral blood.

The CDR3 protein is CASSPTGVDGYTF. The CDR3 DNA reads as TGTGCCAGCAGCCCGACAGGCGTCGATGGCTACACCTTC. The rearrangement links TRBV5-5 to TRBJ1-2; D is perhaps TRBD1 (6 bases). Germline V lookup: CDR1 SGHKS, CDR2 YYEKEE (reference sequence). CDR3 length: 13 residues. V was cut by 4 bases and J by 6 bases, with 13 bases left in between. Filled out from reference TRBV5-5 and TRBJ1-2, the complete variable domain reads DAGVTQSPTHLIKTRGQQVTLRCSPISGHKSVSWYQQVLGQGPQFIFQYYEKEERGRGNFPDRFSARQFPNYSSELNVNALLLGDSALYLCASSPTGVDGYTFGSGTRLTVV.